Presented here are 6 T cell receptor beta chains from one specimen sequenced in a study of blood T cell repertoires in COVID-19. Clones were read by immunoSEQ multiplex PCR, and TCRdb kept only the in-frame ones, dropping some. The repertoire holds 60,000 or so clones, with roughly 84% as singletons. Sequencing was performed on peripheral blood. All receptors derive from a man aged 25-45 years with COVID-19, enrolled during active disease.

The rearrangement uses TRBV2 and TRBJ2-2; TRBD2 matches at 10 bases. The CDR3 runs 15 residues. V dropped 4 bases and J dropped 2; count of bases not matched to a gene: 1. Germline CDR1 is SNHLY and CDR2 is FYNNEI. Written as DNA, the CDR3 is TGTGCCAGCAGTGGGACTAGCGGTAACACCGGGGAGCTGTTTTTT. Amino acids: CASSGTSGNTGELFF.

The rearrangement links TRBV6-5 to TRBJ2-7; weak D call: TRBD1 (5 bases). CDR1 is MNHEY and CDR2 is SVGAGI in the germline V gene. The CDR3 sequence is 14 residues long. CDR3 loop: CVSCLGQSSYEQYF. The CDR3 DNA follows: TGTGTCTCTTGCCTGGGGCAGAGCTCCTACGAGCAGTACTTC.

CDR3 DNA sequence: TGTGCCAGCAGCTTAGGATTATCCGGGGGACCTAACTATGGCTACACCTTC. This encodes CASSLGLSGGPNYGYTF. The chain joins TRBV13 to TRBJ1-2, with TRBD1 as a possible D gene (5 bases). The V end was cut by 0 bases, the J end by 0 bases, with 14 bases between. Germline loops: CDR1 PRHDT, CDR2 FYEKMQ (reference sequence). The CDR3 contains 17 residues.

This clone turned up a few times. This chain links TRBV7-2 with TRBJ1-5; 7 bases map to TRBD1. This CDR3 is built from 15 residues. Trimming took 5 bases from V and 4 from J; bases not matched to a gene: 8. In germline, CDR1 is SGHTA, CDR2 FQGNSA. The CDR3 bases are TGTGCCAGCAGCCCGGGGGACAGCGCGAATCAGCCCCAGCATTTT. Encoded protein: CASSPGDSANQPQHF.

The chain combines TRBV5-1 with TRBJ1-1, with 9 bases fitting TRBD1. V dropped 5 bases and J dropped 6; count of bases not matched to a gene: 8. CDR3 length: 14 residues. Germline CDR1 is SGHRS and CDR2 is YFSETQ. The CDR3 is CASRTQGADPEAFF. In DNA form, the CDR3 reads TGCGCCAGCAGGACACAGGGGGCTGACCCTGAAGCTTTCTTT.

The chain couples TRBV2 to TRBJ2-3, with 8 bases lining up with TRBD2. The CDR3 extends over 17 amino acids. V was clipped by 6 bases and J by 1 base; unmatched bases: 12. Germline CDR1 reads SNHLY; CDR2 reads FYNNEI. In nucleotides, the CDR3 is TGTGCCAGCAGGCGAGACGGGAGGGCCCTCGGCACAGATACGCAGTATTTT. It codes for CASRRDGRALGTDTQYF. Full variable domain (missing parts from reference TRBV2 and TRBJ2-3): EPEVTQTPSHQVTQMGQEVILRCVPISNHLYFYWYRQILGQKVEFLVSFYNNEISEKSEIFDDQFSVERPDGSNFTLKIRSTKLEDSAMYFCASRRDGRALGTDTQYFGPGTRLTVL.